The TCR beta chain under discussion was sequenced for a study of cytomegalovirus exposure and HLA in healthy donors. Overall study findings and caveats: Reports indicate that TCR beta sequences accurately predicted the HLA-A and HLA-B alleles of most subjects. Most of the TCR beta V segments (in an earlier analysis) were productive either about 87% or about 30% of the time. The listing of roughly 160 TCR beta chains classed them as cytomegalovirus-associated.

The study ran its PCR with 60 Vbeta and 13 Jbeta primers. Using immunoSEQ multiplex PCR, the repertoire was profiled, and TCRdb retains in-frame clones only, with some absent. Counted here are about 160,000 clones, around 80% occurring once; the ten biggest clones make up under 9%. Comments on this clone: Its antigen is not identified.

The V and J ends lost 2 bases and 2 bases, in that order; junction bases with no gene match: 4. This CDR3 is 14 amino acids long. Germline lookup yields CDR1 SGDLS and CDR2 YYNGEE. Sequencing used PBMCs. The sequence was obtained from a woman in her thirties or forties in good health and CMV-seropositive. V gene TRBV9 combines with J gene TRBJ2-7, with 7 bases matching TRBD1. The CDR3 sequence is CASSVGTDPYEQYF. CDR3 DNA: TGTGCCAGCAGCGTCGGGACAGACCCCTACGAGCAGTACTTC. The full variable domain, with the rest looked up from reference TRBV9 and TRBJ2-7, is DSGVTQTPKHLITATGQRVTLRCSPRSGDLSVYWYQQSLDQGLQFLIQYYNGEERAKGNILERFSAQQFPDLHSELNLSSLELGDSALYFCASSVGTDPYEQYFGPGTRLTVT.